The following is a TCR beta chain sequence with its context. The antigen is undetermined. The sample belongs to a study of vaccination effects on CD4 cells after COVID-19. Study observations and caveats: Infection- and vaccine-induced clones contracted markedly late after vaccination. A shortage of convalescent patients and an absence of early post-infection timepoints characterized the study.

Prior to sequencing, the ViraFEST assay stimulated PBMC with viral peptide pools, which expanded the antigen-specific CD4+ T cells. The culture ran for around 10 days before CD4+ T cells were isolated. Vaccine recipients lacked prior SARS-CoV-2 infection and had negative nucleocapsid antibodies. The culture medium for 2 million or so PBMC per well included about 9.2 IU/ml IL-2 and about 9.1 ug/ml peptides. Cultures had half their medium replaced with IL-2 medium on days 3 and 7. Sequenced by immunoSEQ multiplex PCR; TCRdb stores in-frame clones only, minus some. In the table there are some 60,000 clones, around 77% of which are singletons. Germline trimming cut 7 bases from V and 10 bases from J; bases unmatched to any gene: 7. Germline CDR1 reads MDHEN; CDR2 reads SYDVKM. The CDR3 is made up of 12 amino acids.

The rearrangement joins TRBV28 to TRBJ1-5; 7 nucleotides align to TRBD1. The specimen comprised CD4+ T cells from PBMCs cultured with HCoV-NL63 spike peptides, sampled before COVID-19 vaccination. This sequence originates from a human donor who received a COVID-19 vaccine. The CDR3, as DNA: TGTGCCAGCACTACAGGGGTAGTACCCCAGCATTTT. Translation: CASTTGVVPQHF.